This passage covers 13 T cell receptor beta chains from one sample sequenced in a study of blood T cells in healthy people across ages. PCR was performed a second time for about 7 to 11 cycles using a sample-barcoded 5' primer and a J-beta primer mix. TCRdb redid the calling of the 5' RACE reads with MiXCR, one entry per CDR3 protein. This sample has approximately 760,000 distinct CDR3 sequences, with roughly 25% found just once. The data were also submitted as part of a second study, on T cells of mothers and their children.

What was sequenced was blood. The receptors originated from a boy aged 10-17 years in good health.

This clonotype has only a few counts. The J gene is TRBJ1-1, the V gene TRBV3-1; no reliable D call. This CDR3 is built from 13 residues. Deletions cut 3 bases from V and 0 bases from J, with 5 bases between. Germline CDR1 reads LGHDT; CDR2 reads YNNKEL (reference sequence). CDR3 loop: CASSQVMNTEAFF. The CDR3 DNA reads TGTGCCAGCAGCCAGGTTATGAACACTGAAGCTTTCTTT. Based on the CDR3 plus reference TRBV3-1 and TRBJ1-1, the full variable domain is DTAVSQTPKYLVTQMGNDKSIKCEQNLGHDTMYWYKQDSKKFLKIMFSYNNKELIINETVPNRFSPKSPDKAHLNLHINSLELGDSAVYFCASSQVMNTEAFFGQGTRLTVV.

This chain connects TRBV3-1 to TRBJ2-1, with 11 bases identical to TRBD2. The DNA end is more similar to TRBJ2-5, so the J call may be wrong. Germline V gene sequence: CDR1 LGHDT, CDR2 YNNKEL (reference sequence). This CDR3 spans 15 amino acids. CDR3 DNA sequence: TGTGCCAGCACCCGACTAGCGGGGCCCCAAGAGACCCAGTACTTC. Amino acids: CASTRLAGPQETQYF.

There are a few counts of this clonotype. The CDR3 protein is CSASTSGQGTWEQFF. The CDR3 region has the DNA TGCAGTGCTTCCACCTCGGGACAGGGGACTTGGGAGCAGTTCTTC. The chain has TRBV20-1 and TRBJ2-1; 10 bases are shared with TRBD1. Germline CDR1 is DFQATT and CDR2 is SNEGSKA (reference sequence). This CDR3 comprises 15 residues. Trimming removed 5 bases from V and 10 bases from J; junction bases left unmatched: 14.

This chain joins TRBV28 and TRBJ2-3; TRBD2 matches at 12 bases. CDR3 length equals 18 residues. The J segment lost 1 base and the V segment lost 5 bases, leaving 10 bases of the junction unmatched. Germline CDR1 reads MDHEN; CDR2 reads SYDVKM. Written as DNA, the CDR3 is TGTGCCAGCAGTCTGTTGACTAGCGGGAGTGATGGCACAGATACGCAGTATTTT. Protein: CASSLLTSGSDGTDTQYF.

V usage is TRBV6-2 or TRBV6-3 and J usage is TRBJ2-5; TRBD2 is a possible D gene (5 bases). The CDR3 spans 12 residues. From germline, CDR1 is MNHEY and CDR2 SVGEGT. The V end was cut by 7 bases, the J end by 4 bases, with 10 bases between. The CDR3 DNA reads as TGTGCCAGCACCATAGGAGGAGAGACCCAGTACTTC. Protein: CASTIGGETQYF.

V gene TRBV5-6 combines with J gene TRBJ2-3; D is undetermined. The CDR3 has 13 residues. Germline CDR1 reads SGHDT; CDR2 reads YYEEEE. V lost 0 bases, J lost 5 bases, and 7 bases lay in between. CDR3: CASSLAGIDTQYF. Here the CDR3 DNA reads TGTGCCAGCAGCTTGGCTGGGATAGATACGCAGTATTTT.

This clonotype turned up a few times. The CDR3 loop is CASSYSTVTYTDTQYF. In nucleotides, the CDR3 is TGTGCCAGCAGTTACTCTACAGTTACGTACACAGATACGCAGTATTTT. The J gene is TRBJ2-3, the V gene TRBV6-2 or TRBV6-3, with D hard to call. Trimming left V 0 bases short and J 2 bases short, with 12 bases between. Germline CDR1 is MNHEY and CDR2 is SVGEGT. The CDR3 runs to 16 residues.

J is TRBJ2-6 and V is TRBV7-2; 9 bases are shared with TRBD2. The CDR3 runs to 19 residues. With 4 bases clipped from V and 4 bases from J, the junction kept 14 bases outside the gene matches. CDR1 is SGHTA and CDR2 is FQGNSA in the germline V gene. CDR3 loop: CASSYTGRGGRSGANVLTF. CDR3 nucleotide sequence: TGTGCCAGCAGCTATACAGGGCGGGGGGGCCGATCCGGGGCCAACGTCCTGACTTTC.

V and J are TRBV5-6 and TRBJ1-2; 8 nucleotides align to TRBD1. V shed 4 bases and J 7 bases; nucleotides not matched to a gene: 6. The germline V gene has CDR1 SGHDT and CDR2 YYEEEE. The CDR3 is made up of 13 amino acids. This CDR3 reads CASSTTGGGGYTF. The CDR3 DNA reads as TGTGCCAGCAGCACCACAGGGGGTGGTGGCTACACCTTC.

The chain employs TRBV20-1 and TRBJ2-5; possibly TRBD1 for D (7 bases). Trimming shortened V by 6 bases and J by 4 bases, and 18 bases separated the two germline ends. CDR3 length: 14 residues. CDR1 is DFQATT and CDR2 is SNEGSKA in the germline V gene (reference sequence). This chain's CDR3 is CSAPRRGRLETQYF. In DNA, the CDR3 is TGCAGTGCCCCCCGGAGGGGGCGCTTAGAGACCCAGTACTTC.

This clonotype has just a few counts. The chain couples TRBV6-4 to TRBJ1-2; D gene ambiguous. CDR3 size: 11 residues. Trimming left V 2 bases short and J 7 bases short, with 5 bases between. Germline assignment: CDR1 MRHNA and CDR2 SNTAGT. CDR3 protein: CASSDGSGYTF. The CDR3 DNA sequence: TGTGCCAGCAGTGACGGGAGTGGCTACACCTTC.

This clonotype was seen a few times. The V gene is TRBV7-2, the J gene TRBJ2-3; D is possibly TRBD2 (6 bases). CDR1 is SGHTA, CDR2 FQGNSA, per germline. Trimming left V 5 bases short and J 8 bases short, with 11 bases between. The CDR3 is 12 amino acids. CDR3: CASSHLGGTQYF. The CDR3 DNA reads TGTGCCAGCAGCCATTTGGGGGGTACGCAGTATTTT.

The chain employs TRBV29-1 and TRBJ1-4; unclear D gene. Germline V gene lookup returns CDR1 SQVTM and CDR2 ANQGSEA. This CDR3 has 13 amino acids. Trimming took 6 bases from V and 5 from J, leaving 13 bases between them. CDR3 nucleotide sequence: TGCAGCGTCTCTGGCAGGCTAAATGAAAAACTGTTTTTT. Amino acid sequence: CSVSGRLNEKLFF.